The 27 T cell receptor beta chains below come from one sample, sequenced in a study of cytomegalovirus exposure and HLA in healthy donors. The PCR was carried out with 60 Vbeta primers and 13 Jbeta primers. Using immunoSEQ multiplex PCR, the repertoire was profiled, and TCRdb retains in-frame clones only, with some absent. Here the sample spans some 150,000 clones, 87% being singletons. The sequencing sample was made of PBMCs. These receptors were obtained from a woman in her 30s in good health and CMV-seronegative.

This clone was seen a single time. This chain links TRBV27 with TRBJ2-2, with 7 nucleotides matching TRBD2. The V segment lost 4 bases and the J segment 0 bases; nucleotides outside the gene matches: 5. From germline, CDR1 is MNHEY and CDR2 SMNVEV (reference sequence). This CDR3 contains 16 residues. For the CDR3, the DNA is TGTGCCAGCAGTTGGGCTAGCGGAGCGAACACCGGGGAGCTGTTTTTT. Protein sequence: CASSWASGANTGELFF.

This clone was seen just once. The chain recombines TRBV14 with TRBJ1-2; D is unresolved. The ends were cut back, 0 bases at V and 8 bases at J, with 10 bases in the middle. Germline CDR1 and CDR2: SGHDN and FVKESK. The CDR3 sequence is 13 residues long. In nucleotides, the CDR3 is TGTGCCAGCAGCCAAGACCGGGTGTCGGGCTACACCTTC. Its translation is CASSQDRVSGYTF.

A single count supports this clone. The chain couples TRBV28 to TRBJ2-4; perhaps TRBD2 as D (6 bases). In germline, CDR1 is MDHEN, CDR2 SYDVKM. CDR3 length: 16 amino acids. Between the trimmed V and J ends, which lost 5 bases and 11 bases, there was a span of 25 bases. DNA for the CDR3: TGTGCCAGCAGTCCTCAAATCCAATTACTCCGGGAGCTTCAGTACTTC. It specifies CASSPQIQLLRELQYF.

V gene TRBV5-5 combines with J gene TRBJ1-6, with D unresolved. Germline loops: CDR1 SGHKS, CDR2 YYEKEE (reference sequence). Between the trimmed V and J ends, which lost 3 bases and 3 bases, there was a span of 10 bases. This CDR3 is built from 15 residues. In nucleotides, the CDR3 is TGTGCCAGCAGCTGGAGCGTCGGCTATAATTCACCCCTCCACTTT. Translated, it gives CASSWSVGYNSPLHF.

The chain uses TRBV4-1 and TRBJ1-4, with 8 bases lining up with TRBD1. The ends lost 2 bases at V and 8 bases at J; junction bases unmatched: 7. Per the germline V gene, CDR1 is MGHRA and CDR2 is YSYEKL. CDR3 size: 15 residues. CDR3 DNA sequence: TGCGCCAGCAGCCAACCAACAGGGGGACGGGAAAAACTGTTTTTT. This translates into CASSQPTGGREKLFF.

This chain joins TRBV5-1 and TRBJ1-1; TRBD1 matches 7 bases. Looked up from germline, CDR1 is SGHRS and CDR2 is YFSETQ. There are 17 residues in the CDR3. V lost 0 bases and J lost 1; bases outside the gene matches: 9. CDR3 residues: CASSLEGRGQRNTEAFF. The CDR3 nucleotides are TGCGCCAGCAGCTTGGAAGGTCGGGGACAGAGGAACACTGAAGCTTTCTTT. The entire variable domain, with the rest obtained from reference TRBV5-1 and TRBJ1-1, is as follows: KAGVTQTPRYLIKTRGQQVTLSCSPISGHRSVSWYQQTPGQGLQFLFEYFSETQRNKGNFPGRFSGRQFSNSRSEMNVSTLELGDSALYLCASSLEGRGQRNTEAFFGQGTRLTVV.

The chain has TRBV10-3 and TRBJ1-1, with unresolved D. The V end lost 2 bases, the J end lost 2 bases, and 9 bases lay between the germline ends. CDR3 length equals 14 residues. Germline assignment: CDR1 ENHRY and CDR2 SYGVKD. Here the CDR3 reads CAISERELNTEAFF. The CDR3 nucleotides are TGTGCCATCAGTGAGCGCGAACTAAACACTGAAGCTTTCTTT.

The chain is built from TRBV9 and TRBJ2-1; D gene ambiguous. The germline V and J ends were trimmed by 4 bases and 10 bases, with 15 bases remaining between them. CDR1 and CDR2 (germline): SGDLS, YYNGEE. There are 13 residues in the CDR3. The CDR3 is CASSPDHGLEQFF. The CDR3 coding sequence is TGTGCCAGCAGCCCTGATCACGGGTTGGAGCAGTTCTTC.

The V gene is TRBV6-5, the J gene TRBJ1-6; D is unresolved. V was shortened by 0 bases and J by 6 bases, with 12 bases between the two germline ends. The CDR3 covers 16 residues. In germline, CDR1 is MNHEY, CDR2 SVGAGI. CDR3 nucleotide sequence: TGTGCCAGCAGTTACTCGAACAGCTTCCCTAATTCACCCCTCCACTTT. It encodes CASSYSNSFPNSPLHF.

This clone was counted once. The genes are TRBV9 and TRBJ2-2, with 7 bases matching TRBD1. Germline V lookup: CDR1 SGDLS, CDR2 YYNGEE. J gave up 3 bases and V 0 bases, and 2 bases lay outside the gene matches. CDR3 length: 15 amino acids. Here the CDR3 reads CASSVVGQYTGELFF. DNA of the CDR3: TGTGCCAGCAGCGTAGTGGGACAGTACACCGGGGAGCTGTTTTTT.

The CDR3 nucleotides read TGTGCCAGCAGCCCCAGGGGGGACTACGAGCAGTACTTC. This sequence encodes CASSPRGDYEQYF. This chain uses TRBV5-4 with TRBJ2-7, with a weak D call TRBD1 (7 bases). CDR1 and CDR2 (germline): SGHNT, YYREEE (reference sequence). This CDR3 is 13 amino acids long. Trimming stripped 4 bases from V and 3 bases from J, with 11 bases between.

This clone is a singleton in its sample. The J gene is TRBJ1-6, the V gene TRBV5-1; possible D gene TRBD1, 6 bases. Germline lookup yields CDR1 SGHRS and CDR2 YFSETQ. Trimming stripped 1 base from V and 10 bases from J, with 12 bases between. This CDR3 has 14 amino acids. The CDR3 region is CASSLLGARSPLHF. The CDR3, as DNA: TGCGCCAGCAGCTTGTTGGGGGCAAGATCACCCCTCCACTTT.

V usage is TRBV15 and J usage is TRBJ1-2; D is possibly TRBD1 (6 bases). CDR1 and CDR2 from the germline V gene are LNHNV and YYDKDF (reference sequence). Trimming removed 0 bases from V and 8 bases from J, with 10 bases in between. The CDR3 length is 13 residues. CDR3 nucleotides: TGTGCCACCAGCAGAGAGGGGGCGTTAGGCTACACCTTC. It codes for CATSREGALGYTF.

J is TRBJ2-1 and V is TRBV7-9; TRBD1 is a possible D gene (6 bases). There are 16 residues in the CDR3. V shed 1 base and J shed 3 bases, with 13 bases lying between them. The germline CDR1 and CDR2 sequences are SEHNR and FQNEAQ (reference sequence). This CDR3 is CASSLVPGVFYNEQFF. The DNA for the CDR3 is TGTGCCAGCAGCTTAGTGCCAGGGGTATTCTACAATGAGCAGTTCTTC.

V and J are TRBV27 and TRBJ2-1, with 9 bases aligning to TRBD1. V was pared by 5 bases and J by 0 bases, with 8 bases of the junction left unmatched. Germline V gene data show CDR1 as MNHEY and CDR2 as SMNVEV (reference sequence). This CDR3 contains 17 residues. The CDR3 loop reads CASSSGQGRGSYNEQFF. CDR3 nucleotides: TGTGCCAGCAGTAGCGGACAGGGGAGAGGCTCCTACAATGAGCAGTTCTTC.

The CDR3, as DNA: TGTGCCAGCAGCCCTAGCGGAAATGAGCAGTTCTTC. Its translation: CASSPSGNEQFF. The chain uses TRBV7-9 and TRBJ2-1; 7 positions agree with TRBD2. Trimming took 5 bases from V and 7 from J; bases not matched to a gene: 2. The V gene's germline CDR1 is SEHNR and CDR2 FQNEAQ (reference sequence). The CDR3 is 12 residues long. Based on the CDR3 plus reference TRBV7-9 and TRBJ2-1, the full variable domain is DTGVSQNPRHKITKRGQNVTFRCDPISEHNRLYWYRQTLGQGPEFLTYFQNEAQLEKSRLLSDRFSAERPKGSFSTLEIQRTEQGDSAMYLCASSPSGNEQFFGPGTRLTVL.

This clone turned up a few times. The rearrangement links TRBV7-6 to TRBJ2-2, with 14 bases matching TRBD2. The CDR3 has 16 amino acids. Trimming removed 3 bases from V and 6 bases from J; junction bases left unmatched: 3. CDR1 and CDR2 from the germline V gene are SGHVS and FNYEAQ. The CDR3 loop reads CASSFGGLAGAGELFF. The CDR3 nucleotides are TGTGCCAGCAGCTTCGGGGGACTAGCGGGAGCCGGGGAGCTGTTTTTT.

The genes are TRBV30 and TRBJ1-2; D may be TRBD1 (5 bases). Germline V gene data show CDR1 as GTSNPN and CDR2 as SVGIG (reference sequence). This CDR3 comprises 13 residues. Trimming shortened V by 2 bases and J by 7 bases, and 14 bases separated the two germline ends. DNA of the CDR3: TGTGCCTGGAGTCAATCAGGGCTGAGTGGCTACACCTTC. Residues: CAWSQSGLSGYTF.

The chain uses TRBV13 and TRBJ2-5, with 12 bases matching TRBD2. The J call may not be correct, given that the DNA end is closer to TRBJ2-7. The CDR3 loop spans 16 amino acids. Per germline, CDR1 PRHDT and CDR2 FYEKMQ (reference sequence). DNA for the CDR3: TGTGCCAGCAGCTTAGTCCTAGCGGGGGGGAGGTACGAGCAGTACTTC. Its protein product is CASSLVLAGGRYEQYF.

The genes are TRBV19 and TRBJ2-7, with 8 bases that match TRBD1. Germline CDR1 and CDR2: LNHDA and SQIVND (reference sequence). There are 13 residues in the CDR3. J lost 6 bases, V lost 5 bases, and 6 bases had no gene match. CDR3: CASSARGQGEQYF. CDR3 nucleotides: TGTGCCAGTAGTGCCAGGGGGCAGGGCGAGCAGTACTTC.

The chain employs TRBV11-2 and TRBJ1-4, with D possibly TRBD1 on 5 matching bases. The CDR3 covers 16 residues. Germline CDR1 SGHAT, CDR2 FQNNGV. Trimming cost V 2 bases and J 3 bases, with 13 bases left between them. CDR3 sequence (DNA): TGTGCCAGCAGCTTATGGGGAGGGGCCGCTAATGAAAAACTGTTTTTT. Encoded protein: CASSLWGGAANEKLFF.

The J gene is TRBJ2-1, the V gene TRBV5-1, with 9 bases aligning to TRBD2. The CDR3 spans 16 residues. In germline, CDR1 is SGHRS, CDR2 YFSETQ. With V trimmed by 2 bases and J by 0 bases, 3 bases remained unmatched. The CDR3 sequence: CASSLRAGGSYNEQFF. The DNA for the CDR3 is TGCGCCAGCAGCTTACGAGCGGGGGGCTCCTACAATGAGCAGTTCTTC.

The CDR3 sequence: CASSPGGGTSYEQYF. CDR3 sequence (DNA): TGCGCCAGCAGTCCCGGGGGGGGAACTTCCTACGAGCAGTACTTC. This chain links TRBV5-1 with TRBJ2-7, with 8 bases aligning to TRBD2. This CDR3 has 15 amino acids. V was clipped by 5 bases and J by 1 base; unmatched bases: 8. Germline CDR1 SGHRS, CDR2 YFSETQ.

This chain connects TRBV27 to TRBJ2-1, with 8 nucleotides matching TRBD2. The CDR3 has 17 residues. Germline loops: CDR1 MNHEY, CDR2 SMNVEV (reference sequence). The trim removed 4 bases at V and 7 bases at J, leaving 15 bases unmatched. In nucleotides, the CDR3 is TGTGCCAGCAGTTCCGCCGGGGTAGCGGGGAGGGTAAATGAGCAGTTCTTC. The encoded protein is CASSSAGVAGRVNEQFF.

The chain has TRBV19 and TRBJ1-1; the match to TRBD1 covers 7 bases. V lost 3 bases to trimming and J lost 1 base; unmatched junction nucleotides: 11. CDR1 LNHDA and CDR2 SQIVND come from the germline V gene (reference sequence). The CDR3 consists of 17 residues. The CDR3 coding sequence is TGTGCCAGTAGTATTAGGGACAGAGGTATTCGGAACACTGAAGCTTTCTTT. This encodes CASSIRDRGIRNTEAFF.

The chain recombines TRBV14 with TRBJ2-7; a weak D match, TRBD1 (6 bases). Trimming shortened V by 5 bases and J by 2 bases, and 16 bases separated the two germline ends. Germline CDR1 reads SGHDN; CDR2 reads FVKESK. The CDR3 loop spans 15 amino acids. CDR3 coding DNA: TGTGCCAGCAGCTTTCGGACAGTAGGAACCTACGAGCAGTACTTC. Translated, it gives CASSFRTVGTYEQYF.

The CDR3 loop is CASSAAGLSKEKLFF. The CDR3 DNA reads as TGTGCCAGCAGCGCCGCTGGGCTGTCGAAGGAAAAACTGTTTTTT. V usage is TRBV9 and J usage is TRBJ1-4, with no clear D. CDR1 is SGDLS and CDR2 is YYNGEE in the germline V gene. This CDR3 has 15 amino acids. V was cut by 3 bases and J by 8 bases, with 17 bases left in between.